These 17 T cell receptor beta chains originate from one sample sequenced in a study of blood T cell dynamics during melanoma immunotherapy. Here immunoSEQ multiplex PCR was the method, and the copy in TCRdb shows in-frame clones only, minus some. This repertoire shows 12,000 or so clones, approximately 88% found once; its top ten account for less than 5%. Time point given: week 3, after first cycle of checkpoint inhibitor. The sample in question was blood, obtained from a patient treated with checkpoint blockade. These receptors were obtained from a human donor with melanoma.

The chain links TRBV4-2 to TRBJ1-2; tentative D call: TRBD1 (6 bases). V lost 1 base to trimming and J lost 6 bases, with 12 bases between them. The CDR3 covers 14 residues. In germline, CDR1 is LGHNA, CDR2 YNFKEQ. Here the CDR3 reads CASSQVVGGNGYTF. The CDR3 region has the DNA TGTGCCAGCAGCCAAGTAGTCGGGGGCAATGGCTACACCTTC.

In its sample, this clone was seen a few times. This sequence joins TRBV19 and TRBJ1-1, with unresolved D. The CDR3 sequence is 14 residues long. Germline CDR1 reads LNHDA; CDR2 reads SQIVND (reference sequence). V lost 1 base, J lost 1 base, and 7 bases lay in between. DNA for the CDR3: TGTGCCAGTAGTATAGTGGGCGCGAACACTGAAGCTTTCTTT. This translates into CASSIVGANTEAFF. Full variable domain (outside the CDR3, taken from reference TRBV19 and TRBJ1-1): DGGITQSPKYLFRKEGQNVTLSCEQNLNHDAMYWYRQDPGQGLRLIYYSQIVNDFQKGDIAEGYSVSREKKESFPLTVTSAQKNPTAFYLCASSIVGANTEAFFGQGTRLTVV.

V gene TRBV6-4 combines with J gene TRBJ2-7, with TRBD1 matching 8 bases. This CDR3 comprises 14 residues. The germline gives CDR1 MRHNA, CDR2 SNTAGT. Unmatched junction bases numbered 6, after V lost 4 bases and J lost 4 bases. As DNA, the CDR3 is TGTGCCAGCAGTGCCTCGGGGGACAGGTACGAGCAGTACTTC. This sequence encodes CASSASGDRYEQYF.

The gene calls are TRBV21-1 and TRBJ2-5. TRBV21-1 is assigned pseudogene status. The CDR3 loop spans 13 amino acids. The CDR3 sequence is CASSKGPEETQYF. For the CDR3, the DNA is TGTGCCAGCAGCAAAGGACCCGAGGAGACCCAGTACTTC.

The rearrangement joins TRBV29-1 to TRBJ2-3; tentative D call: TRBD2 (6 bases). The CDR3 is 14 amino acids. Germline V gene data show CDR1 as SQVTM and CDR2 as ANQGSEA. Trimming stripped 3 bases from V and 0 bases from J, with 10 bases between. The CDR3 protein is CSVDGGASTDTQYF. The DNA for the CDR3 is TGCAGCGTTGATGGCGGGGCTAGCACAGATACGCAGTATTTT.

V is TRBV5-8 and J is TRBJ2-5; D perhaps matches TRBD1 (6 bases). The CDR3 consists of 18 residues. V lost 0 bases and J lost 4, with 22 bases in between. CDR1 and CDR2 (germline): SGHTS, YDEGEE. CDR3 in DNA: TGTGCCAGCAGCTTGGCCTCCGGGACAAGACGACTGGGAGAGACCCAGTACTTC. Its protein is CASSLASGTRRLGETQYF.

This clone was detected only a few times. This sequence joins TRBV5-8 and TRBJ1-5, with 7 bases fitting TRBD1. Germline CDR1 is SGHTS and CDR2 is YDEGEE. CDR3 length equals 15 residues. The ends lost 4 bases at V and 6 bases at J; junction bases unmatched: 10. The CDR3 loop reads CASSPGQKVGQPQHF. DNA of the CDR3: TGTGCCAGCAGCCCGGGACAGAAAGTTGGTCAGCCCCAGCATTTT. The full variable domain, its missing parts supplied by reference TRBV5-8 and TRBJ1-5, is EAGVTQSPTHLIKTRGQQATLRCSPISGHTSVYWYQQALGLGLQFLLWYDEGEERNRGNFPPRFSGRQFPNYSSELNVNALELEDSALYLCASSPGQKVGQPQHFGDGTRLSIL.

About this clone: A junction end diverges from the germline sequence, so it may reflect a read error. This chain links TRBV13 with TRBJ2-1; D might be TRBD1 (5 bases). Germline V gives CDR1 PRHDT, CDR2 FYEKMQ (reference sequence). CDR3 length: 14 amino acids. The CDR3 bases are TGTGCCAGCAGCATAGGGGCCGGATACAATGAGCAGTTCTTC. Translated: CASSIGAGYNEQFF.

This rearrangement joins TRBV15 to TRBJ2-1, with D unclear. The germline V gene has CDR1 LNHNV and CDR2 YYDKDF (reference sequence). The CDR3 is made up of 13 amino acids. V shed 0 bases and J shed 6 bases, with 6 bases lying between them. Here the CDR3 reads CATSRDTSNEQFF. The CDR3 DNA follows: TGTGCCACCAGCAGAGATACTTCCAATGAGCAGTTCTTC.

This rearrangement joins TRBV13 to TRBJ2-4; D not resolved. The CDR3 has 16 residues. V shed 0 bases and J shed 0 bases, with 9 bases lying between them. Germline CDR1 PRHDT, CDR2 FYEKMQ (reference sequence). This chain's CDR3 is CASSLGRAVAKNIQYF. The DNA of the CDR3 is TGTGCCAGCAGCTTAGGCCGCGCTGTAGCCAAAAACATTCAGTACTTC.

This sequence joins TRBV6-5 and TRBJ2-7; D gene ambiguous. CDR3 length: 13 residues. Looked up from germline, CDR1 is MNHEY and CDR2 is SVGAGI. Trimming cost V 8 bases and J 1 base, with 12 bases left between them. The CDR3 loop reads CASARTASYEQYF. The DNA for the CDR3 is TGTGCCAGCGCGAGGACGGCATCCTACGAGCAGTACTTC.

The rearrangement joins TRBV9 to TRBJ1-4, with 11 bases aligning to TRBD1. Germline V lookup: CDR1 SGDLS, CDR2 YYNGEE. The CDR3 length is 15 residues. With V trimmed by 5 bases and J by 5 bases, 5 bases remained unmatched. CDR3 sequence reads: CASSRTGGSNEKLFF. The CDR3 DNA is TGTGCCAGCAGTCGGACAGGGGGCAGCAATGAAAAACTGTTTTTT.

CDR3 region: CATSRTRSSYEQYF. The CDR3, as DNA: TGTGCCACCAGTAGGACTAGGAGCTCCTACGAGCAGTACTTC. The chain recombines TRBV15 with TRBJ2-7; 7 nucleotides match TRBD2. The CDR3 covers 14 residues. Germline V lookup: CDR1 LNHNV, CDR2 YYDKDF (reference sequence). With V trimmed by 6 bases and J by 0 bases, 5 bases remained unmatched.

The chain recombines TRBV28 with TRBJ2-5, with D possibly matching TRBD1 (6 bases). This CDR3 is built from 15 residues. Germline CDR1 MDHEN, CDR2 SYDVKM. Trimming took 6 bases from V and 5 from J, leaving 19 bases between them. The CDR3 nucleotides are TGTGCCAGCAGGTCTCCTACAGGGTGGGGGGAGACCCAGTACTTC. It specifies CASRSPTGWGETQYF.

The V call is TRBV7-2, the J call TRBJ1-3, with 7 bases identical to TRBD1. Germline V gene data show CDR1 as SGHTA and CDR2 as FQGNSA. Germline trimming cut 8 bases from V and 0 bases from J; bases unmatched to any gene: 7. The CDR3 is 15 residues long. CDR3 region: CASGPDRDSGNTIYF. CDR3 sequence (DNA): TGTGCCAGCGGCCCCGACAGGGACTCTGGAAACACCATATATTTT. Complete variable domain (other parts from reference TRBV7-2 and TRBJ1-3): GAGVSQSPSNKVTEKGKDVELRCDPISGHTALYWYRQSLGQGLEFLIYFQGNSAPDKSGLPSDRFSAERTGGSVSTLTIQRTQQEDSAVYLCASGPDRDSGNTIYFGEGSWLTVV.

Turning to this clone: Germline is not matched at one junction end, which may reflect a read error. The rearrangement joins TRBV11-3 to TRBJ2-3; 7 bases are a match to TRBD1. This CDR3 contains 14 residues. CDR1 is SGHNT and CDR2 is YENEEA in the germline V gene. Here the CDR3 reads CASSALTGTDTQFF. CDR3 DNA: TGTGCCAGCAGCGCGCTTACAGGGACAGATACGCAGTTTTTT.

The chain recombines TRBV4-2 with TRBJ2-1; 10 nucleotides line up with TRBD2. CDR3 length: 17 amino acids. The J segment lost 7 bases and the V segment lost 0 bases, leaving 9 bases of the junction unmatched. Germline V lookup: CDR1 LGHNA, CDR2 YNFKEQ. CDR3 nucleotide sequence: TGTGCCAGCAGCCAAGATAGAAGCGGGAGGGCCGGGAATGAGCAGTTCTTC. Protein product: CASSQDRSGRAGNEQFF.